This passage covers 17 T cell receptor beta chains from one sample sequenced in a study of shared clonotypes between healthy human individuals. Profiled with immunoSEQ multiplex PCR; TCRdb holds only in-frame clones, not every one. Among roughly 1,500,000 clones listed, 95% to 99% were seen once. Sequenced input: naive CD4+ T cells sorted from blood. The subset here: CD45RA+ positively selected. These receptors were collected from a young man in good health.

V gene TRBV6-4 combines with J gene TRBJ2-2, with a possible D match to TRBD2 (5 bases). Between the trimmed V and J ends, which lost 6 bases and 5 bases, there was a span of 10 bases. The CDR3 is 13 amino acids. CDR1 and CDR2 from the germline V gene are MRHNA and SNTAGT. CDR3 sequence: CASRPGRTGELFF. The CDR3 coding sequence is TGTGCCAGCAGGCCTGGGAGAACCGGGGAGCTGTTTTTT.

The rearrangement joins TRBV7-2 to TRBJ2-1, with 7 bases aligning to TRBD2. This CDR3 spans 15 amino acids. In germline, CDR1 is SGHTA, CDR2 FQGNSA. V was clipped by 2 bases and J by 9 bases; unmatched bases: 10. This CDR3 is CASSLRSGGHAEQFF. The CDR3 DNA reads TGTGCCAGCAGCTTACGGTCGGGAGGCCATGCTGAGCAGTTCTTC. Variable domain in full (rest from reference TRBV7-2 and TRBJ2-1): GAGVSQSPSNKVTEKGKDVELRCDPISGHTALYWYRQSLGQGLEFLIYFQGNSAPDKSGLPSDRFSAERTGGSVSTLTIQRTQQEDSAVYLCASSLRSGGHAEQFFGPGTRLTVL.

About this clone: The same CDR3 arises from other DNA sequences in this sample as well. J is TRBJ2-7 and V is TRBV7-2, with a tentative D call TRBD1 (6 bases). V was shortened by 3 bases and J by 3 bases, with 9 bases between the two germline ends. The germline V gene encodes CDR1 SGHTA and CDR2 FQGNSA. The CDR3 runs 13 residues. CDR3 region: CASSLTGGYEQYF. CDR3 coding DNA: TGTGCCAGCAGCTTGACAGGAGGCTACGAGCAGTACTTC. The full variable domain, its missing parts supplied by reference TRBV7-2 and TRBJ2-7, is GAGVSQSPSNKVTEKGKDVELRCDPISGHTALYWYRQSLGQGLEFLIYFQGNSAPDKSGLPSDRFSAERTGGSVSTLTIQRTQQEDSAVYLCASSLTGGYEQYFGPGTRLTVT.

The rearrangement uses TRBV12-5 and TRBJ2-7; D gene unclear. There are 14 residues in the CDR3. Trimming took off 9 bases at V and 2 bases at J, with 17 bases between the two ends. The germline CDR1 and CDR2 sequences are LGHNT and FRNRAP. CDR3 sequence (DNA): TGTGCTAGCCCTCAGACGTTACCTACCTACGAGCAGTACTTC. This encodes CASPQTLPTYEQYF.

This chain uses TRBV5-4 with TRBJ2-7; D is perhaps TRBD1 or TRBD2 (7 bases each). In germline, CDR1 is SGHNT, CDR2 YYREEE (reference sequence). Trimming left V 0 bases short and J 0 bases short, with 13 bases between. This CDR3 spans 16 amino acids. The CDR3 bases are TGTGCCAGCAGCTTGGCGGGGGGACAGAACTCCTACGAGCAGTACTTC. Its protein is CASSLAGGQNSYEQYF.

The rearrangement joins TRBV18 to TRBJ1-3; 7 positions agree with TRBD1. The CDR3 is made up of 13 amino acids. Germline V gives CDR1 KGHSH, CDR2 LQKENI. V gave up 6 bases and J gave up 2 bases; unmatched junction bases: 1. The CDR3 loop reads CASSGTAGNTIYF. The CDR3 DNA reads as TGTGCCAGCTCCGGGACAGCTGGAAACACCATATATTTT.

CDR3 in amino acids: CASSEAGLAGTNEQFF. Written as DNA, the CDR3 is TGTGCCAGCAGTGAAGCTGGGCTAGCGGGAACCAATGAGCAGTTCTTC. The chain uses TRBV2 and TRBJ2-1; 9 bases map to TRBD2. CDR3 length: 16 amino acids. CDR1 SNHLY and CDR2 FYNNEI come from the germline V gene. J lost 6 bases, V lost 0 bases, and 6 bases had no gene match. The complete variable domain, with remaining parts taken from reference TRBV2 and TRBJ2-1, reads EPEVTQTPSHQVTQMGQEVILRCVPISNHLYFYWYRQILGQKVEFLVSFYNNEISEKSEIFDDQFSVERPDGSNFTLKIRSTKLEDSAMYFCASSEAGLAGTNEQFFGPGTRLTVL.

The chain is built from TRBV9 and TRBJ2-7, with D tentatively TRBD1 (5 bases). This CDR3 comprises 16 residues. Trimming removed 3 bases from V and 2 bases from J, with 18 bases in between. Germline CDR1 reads SGDLS; CDR2 reads YYNGEE. This chain's CDR3 is CASSGTDSSHPYEQYF. The CDR3 bases are TGTGCCAGCAGCGGCACCGACAGTTCCCACCCCTACGAGCAGTACTTC.

The chain recombines TRBV9 with TRBJ1-5; tentative D call: TRBD1 (6 bases). V gave up 2 bases and J gave up 3 bases, with 12 bases separating them. CDR3 size: 15 residues. The germline CDR1 and CDR2 sequences are SGDLS and YYNGEE. CDR3 nucleotides: TGTGCCAGCAGCGTGGGGGCGGTTGACAATCAGCCCCAGCATTTT. Amino acids: CASSVGAVDNQPQHF. The variable domain in full, with the rest retrieved from reference TRBV9 and TRBJ1-5, is DSGVTQTPKHLITATGQRVTLRCSPRSGDLSVYWYQQSLDQGLQFLIQYYNGEERAKGNILERFSAQQFPDLHSELNLSSLELGDSALYFCASSVGAVDNQPQHFGDGTRLSIL.

The rearrangement uses TRBV4-1 and TRBJ2-1; D remains ambiguous. Trimming took 1 base from V and 5 from J, leaving 6 bases between them. Germline loops: CDR1 MGHRA, CDR2 YSYEKL. This CDR3 spans 13 amino acids. CDR3 amino acids: CASSQVGNNEQFF. The CDR3 nucleotides are TGCGCCAGCAGCCAAGTAGGAAACAATGAGCAGTTCTTC.

This clone was counted only a few times. The rearrangement links TRBV30 to TRBJ1-5, with no clear D. V lost 0 bases to trimming and J lost 9 bases, with 15 bases between them. Germline V lookup: CDR1 GTSNPN, CDR2 SVGIG (reference sequence). There are 14 residues in the CDR3. CDR3 DNA: TGTGCCTGGAGTGTACGGCAGCTTCCTTGGCCCCAGCATTTT. Translating it yields CAWSVRQLPWPQHF.

V and J are TRBV5-4 and TRBJ2-7; D remains unclear. In germline, CDR1 is SGHNT, CDR2 YYREEE (reference sequence). V lost 4 bases and J lost 0, with 11 bases in between. The CDR3 extends over 14 amino acids. The CDR3 DNA follows: TGTGCCAGCAGCCCGAGTCCGAGCTCCTACGAGCAGTACTTC. It yields the protein CASSPSPSSYEQYF.

The V call is TRBV19, the J call TRBJ2-6, with 10 bases matching TRBD1. The CDR3 loop spans 17 amino acids. Germline loops: CDR1 LNHDA, CDR2 SQIVND (reference sequence). J lost 3 bases, V lost 3 bases, and 5 bases had no gene match. In DNA form, the CDR3 reads TGTGCCAGTAGTATCGACAGGGGGCGGATTGGGGCCAACGTCCTGACTTTC. Its translation: CASSIDRGRIGANVLTF.

Worth noting for this clone: Different DNA sequences within this sample yield the same CDR3. This sequence joins TRBV19 and TRBJ2-3; unclear D gene. Germline V lookup: CDR1 LNHDA, CDR2 SQIVND (reference sequence). The CDR3 covers 14 residues. V was shortened by 3 bases and J by 0 bases, with 7 bases between the two germline ends. DNA of the CDR3: TGTGCCAGTAGTATTGTCGGGAGCACAGATACGCAGTATTTT. It is translated as CASSIVGSTDTQYF.

The V call is TRBV7-9, the J call TRBJ2-3; TRBD2 matches at 7 bases. Germline V gene sequence: CDR1 SEHNR, CDR2 FQNEAQ (reference sequence). The CDR3 has 16 residues. V lost 6 bases and J lost 2; bases outside the gene matches: 11. The CDR3 DNA sequence: TGTGCCAGCAGTAGAGCGGGGCTTGGATCCACAGATACGCAGTATTTT. Its protein product is CASSRAGLGSTDTQYF.

Turning to this clone: Other DNA variants within this sample encode the same CDR3. The chain joins TRBV9 to TRBJ1-1; D unresolved. The CDR3 loop spans 14 amino acids. The germline V gene encodes CDR1 SGDLS and CDR2 YYNGEE. Trimming pared 0 bases from V and 1 base from J, leaving 7 bases between. Here the CDR3 DNA reads TGTGCCAGCAGCGTAGGATTGGGGAACACTGAAGCTTTCTTT. It specifies CASSVGLGNTEAFF.

The CDR3 loop reads CASSTTEDVIHNEAFF. Written as DNA, the CDR3 is TGTGCCAGCAGCACTACGGAAGACGTAATACATAATGAAGCTTTCTTT. V and J are TRBV7-9 and TRBJ1-1; no firm D call. CDR1 is SEHNR and CDR2 is FQNEAQ in the germline V gene (reference sequence). With 5 bases removed from V and 7 bases from J, the gap between germline ends came to 23 bases. The CDR3 sequence is 16 residues long.